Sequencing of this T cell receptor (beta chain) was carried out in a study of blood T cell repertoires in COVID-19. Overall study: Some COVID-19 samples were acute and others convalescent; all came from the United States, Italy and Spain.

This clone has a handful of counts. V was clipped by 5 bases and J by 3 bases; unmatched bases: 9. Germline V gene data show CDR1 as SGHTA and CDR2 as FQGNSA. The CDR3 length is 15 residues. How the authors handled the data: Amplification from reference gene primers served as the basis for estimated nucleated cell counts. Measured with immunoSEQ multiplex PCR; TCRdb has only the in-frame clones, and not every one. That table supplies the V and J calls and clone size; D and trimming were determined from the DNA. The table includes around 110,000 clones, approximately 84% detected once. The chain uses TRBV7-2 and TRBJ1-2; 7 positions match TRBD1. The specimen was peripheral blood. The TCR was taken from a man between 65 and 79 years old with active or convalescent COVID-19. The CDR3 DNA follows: TGTGCCAGCAGCCCTAAGCGACAGGGTTACTATGGCTACACCTTC. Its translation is CASSPKRQGYYGYTF.